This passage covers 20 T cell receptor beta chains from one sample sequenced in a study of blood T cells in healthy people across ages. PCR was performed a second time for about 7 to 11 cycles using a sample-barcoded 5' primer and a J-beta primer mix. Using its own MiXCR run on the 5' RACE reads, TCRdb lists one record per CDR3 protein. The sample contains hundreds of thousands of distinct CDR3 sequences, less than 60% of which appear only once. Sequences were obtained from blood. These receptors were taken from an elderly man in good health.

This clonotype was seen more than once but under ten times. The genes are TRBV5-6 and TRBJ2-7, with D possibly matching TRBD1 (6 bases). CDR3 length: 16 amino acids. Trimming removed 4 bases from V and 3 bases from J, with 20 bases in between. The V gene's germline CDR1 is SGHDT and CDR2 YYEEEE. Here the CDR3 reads CASSRFYRGSNYEQYF. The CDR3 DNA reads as TGTGCCAGCAGCCGTTTTTATAGGGGGAGCAACTACGAGCAGTACTTC. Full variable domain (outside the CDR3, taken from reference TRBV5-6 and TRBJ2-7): DAGVTQSPTHLIKTRGQQVTLRCSPKSGHDTVSWYQQALGQGPQFIFQYYEEEERQRGNFPDRFSGHQFPNYSSELNVNALLLGDSALYLCASSRFYRGSNYEQYFGPGTRLTVT.

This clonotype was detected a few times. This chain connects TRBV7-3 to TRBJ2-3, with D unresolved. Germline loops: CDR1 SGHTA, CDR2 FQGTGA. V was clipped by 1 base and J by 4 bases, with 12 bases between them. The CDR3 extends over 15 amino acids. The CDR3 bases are TGTGCCAGCAGCTTAAGGCGGTCAGAGGCAGATACGCAGTATTTT. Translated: CASSLRRSEADTQYF. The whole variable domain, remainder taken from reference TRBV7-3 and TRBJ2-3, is GAGVSQTPSNKVTEKGKYVELRCDPISGHTALYWYRQSLGQGPEFLIYFQGTGAADDSGLPNDRFFAVRPEGSVSTLKIQRTERGDSAVYLCASSLRRSEADTQYFGPGTRLTVL.

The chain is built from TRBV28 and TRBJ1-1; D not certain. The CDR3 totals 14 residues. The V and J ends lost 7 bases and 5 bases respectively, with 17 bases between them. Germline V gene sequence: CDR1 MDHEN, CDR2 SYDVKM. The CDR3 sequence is CASTLEAGVTEAFF. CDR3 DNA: TGTGCCAGCACCTTAGAGGCGGGTGTGACTGAAGCTTTCTTT.

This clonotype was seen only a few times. The CDR3 coding sequence is TGCAGTGCTAGAGTAAGGGGGCGCGGGGACATTCAGTACTTC. It codes for CSARVRGRGDIQYF. V is TRBV20-1 and J is TRBJ2-7; perhaps TRBD1 as D (7 bases). The J call may not be correct, given that the DNA end is closer to TRBJ2-4. Germline loops: CDR1 DFQATT, CDR2 SNEGSKA (reference sequence). The CDR3 is 14 amino acids.

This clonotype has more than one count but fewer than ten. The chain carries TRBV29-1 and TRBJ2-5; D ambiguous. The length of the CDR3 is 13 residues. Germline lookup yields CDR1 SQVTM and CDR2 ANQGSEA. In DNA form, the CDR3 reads TGCGGATCTCGGCGGAATTTCCAAGAGACCCAGTACTTC. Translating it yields CGSRRNFQETQYF. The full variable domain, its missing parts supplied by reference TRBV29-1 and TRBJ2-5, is SAVISQKPSRDICQRGTSLTIQCQVDSQVTMMFWYRQQPGQSLTLIATANQGSEATYESGFVIDKFPISRPNLTFSTLTVSNMSPEDSSIYLCGSRRNFQETQYFGPGTRLLVL.

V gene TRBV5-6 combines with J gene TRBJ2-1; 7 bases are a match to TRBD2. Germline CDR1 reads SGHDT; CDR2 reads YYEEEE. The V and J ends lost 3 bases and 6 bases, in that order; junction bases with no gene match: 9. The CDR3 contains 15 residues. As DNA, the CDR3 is TGTGCCAGCAGCTATGTTGGGACGGGGGGCAATGAGCAGTTCTTC. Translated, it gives CASSYVGTGGNEQFF.

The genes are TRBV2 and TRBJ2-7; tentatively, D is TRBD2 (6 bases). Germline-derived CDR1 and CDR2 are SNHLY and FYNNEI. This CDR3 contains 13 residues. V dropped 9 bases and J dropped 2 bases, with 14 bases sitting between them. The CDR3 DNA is TGTGCCAGGCGGGACCCAGCAACCTACGAGCAGTACTTC. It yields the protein CARRDPATYEQYF.

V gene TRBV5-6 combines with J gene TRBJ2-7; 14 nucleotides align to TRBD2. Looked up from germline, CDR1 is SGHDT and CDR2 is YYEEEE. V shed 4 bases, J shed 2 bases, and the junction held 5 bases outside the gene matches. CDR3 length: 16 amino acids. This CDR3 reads CASSERTSGRTYEQYF. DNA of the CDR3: TGTGCCAGCAGCGAGAGGACTAGCGGGAGGACCTACGAGCAGTACTTC.

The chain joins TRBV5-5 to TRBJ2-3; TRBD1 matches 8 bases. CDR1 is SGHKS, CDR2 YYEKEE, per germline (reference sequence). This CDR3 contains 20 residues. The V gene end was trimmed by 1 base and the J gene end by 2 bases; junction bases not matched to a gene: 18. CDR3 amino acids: CASSLQYSSRTGGFTDTQYF. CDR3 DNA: TGTGCCAGCAGCTTGCAGTATTCGTCCAGAACAGGGGGATTCACAGATACGCAGTATTTT.

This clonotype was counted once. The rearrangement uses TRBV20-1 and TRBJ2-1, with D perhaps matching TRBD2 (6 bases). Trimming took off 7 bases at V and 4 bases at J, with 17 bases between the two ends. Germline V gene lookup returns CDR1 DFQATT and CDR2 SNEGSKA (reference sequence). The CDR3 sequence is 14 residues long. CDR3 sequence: CSDEPSSAYNEQFF. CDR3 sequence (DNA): TGCAGTGACGAGCCTTCTAGCGCTTACAATGAGCAGTTCTTC.

CDR3 nucleotide sequence: TGTGCCAGCAGTCCGGGACTCGTTCAGAGCAATGAGCAGTTCTTC. It specifies CASSPGLVQSNEQFF. The rearrangement links TRBV6-1 to TRBJ2-1; perhaps TRBD2 as D (6 bases). CDR1 is MNHNS, CDR2 SASEGT, per germline. The CDR3 extends over 15 amino acids. V was shortened by 5 bases and J by 6 bases, with 17 bases between the two germline ends.

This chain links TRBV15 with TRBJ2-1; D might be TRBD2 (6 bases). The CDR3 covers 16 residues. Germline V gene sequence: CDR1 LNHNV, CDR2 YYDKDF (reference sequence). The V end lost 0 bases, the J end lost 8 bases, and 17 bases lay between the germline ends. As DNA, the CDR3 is TGTGCCACCAGCAGAGATCGGCTAGCGAGAGAGGATGAGCAGTTCTTC. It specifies CATSRDRLAREDEQFF.

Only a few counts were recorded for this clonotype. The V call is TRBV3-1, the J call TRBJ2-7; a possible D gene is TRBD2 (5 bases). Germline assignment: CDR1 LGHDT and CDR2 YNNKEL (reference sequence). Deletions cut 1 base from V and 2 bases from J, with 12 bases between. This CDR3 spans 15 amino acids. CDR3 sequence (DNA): TGTGCCAGCAGCCAAGGCGAAGGAGGACCCTACGAGCAGTACTTC. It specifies CASSQGEGGPYEQYF.

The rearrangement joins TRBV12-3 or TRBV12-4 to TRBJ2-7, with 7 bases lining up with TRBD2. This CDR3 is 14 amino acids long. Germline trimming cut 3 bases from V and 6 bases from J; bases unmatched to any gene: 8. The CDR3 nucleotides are TGTGCCAGCAGTTTTTTGGCGGGAGTAGGCGAGCAGTACTTC. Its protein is CASSFLAGVGEQYF.

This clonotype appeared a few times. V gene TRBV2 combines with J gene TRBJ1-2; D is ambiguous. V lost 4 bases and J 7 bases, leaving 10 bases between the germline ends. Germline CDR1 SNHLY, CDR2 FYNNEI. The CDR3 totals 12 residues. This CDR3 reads CASSGFPSGYTF. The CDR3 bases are TGTGCCAGCAGTGGGTTTCCCAGTGGCTACACCTTC.

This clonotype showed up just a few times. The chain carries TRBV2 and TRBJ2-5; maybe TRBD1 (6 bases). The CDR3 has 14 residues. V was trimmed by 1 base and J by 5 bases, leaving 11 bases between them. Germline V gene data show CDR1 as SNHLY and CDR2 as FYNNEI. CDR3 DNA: TGTGCCAGCAGTGAAGGTCAGGGGCGGGAGACCCAGTACTTC. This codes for CASSEGQGRETQYF. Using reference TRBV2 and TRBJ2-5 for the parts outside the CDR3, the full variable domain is EPEVTQTPSHQVTQMGQEVILRCVPISNHLYFYWYRQILGQKVEFLVSFYNNEISEKSEIFDDQFSVERPDGSNFTLKIRSTKLEDSAMYFCASSEGQGRETQYFGPGTRLLVL.

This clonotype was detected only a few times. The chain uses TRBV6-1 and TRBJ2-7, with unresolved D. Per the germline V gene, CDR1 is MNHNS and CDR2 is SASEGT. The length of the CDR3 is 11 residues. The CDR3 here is CVAARNYEQYF. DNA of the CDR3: TGTGTTGCGGCGAGAAACTACGAGCAGTACTTC.

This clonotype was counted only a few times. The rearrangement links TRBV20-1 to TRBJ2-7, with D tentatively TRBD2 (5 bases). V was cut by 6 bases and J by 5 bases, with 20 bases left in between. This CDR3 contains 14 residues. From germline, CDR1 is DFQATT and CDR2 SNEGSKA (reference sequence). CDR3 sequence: CSARSLAGGNEQYF. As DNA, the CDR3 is TGCAGTGCGAGAAGCCTAGCAGGAGGTAACGAGCAGTACTTC.

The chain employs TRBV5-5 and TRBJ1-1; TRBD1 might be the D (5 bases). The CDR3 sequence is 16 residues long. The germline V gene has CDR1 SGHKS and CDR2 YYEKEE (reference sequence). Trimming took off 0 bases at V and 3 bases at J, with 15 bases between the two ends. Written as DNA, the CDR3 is TGTGCCAGCAGCTTGGGATTTGCCAGGGTGGACACTGAAGCTTTCTTT. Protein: CASSLGFARVDTEAFF.

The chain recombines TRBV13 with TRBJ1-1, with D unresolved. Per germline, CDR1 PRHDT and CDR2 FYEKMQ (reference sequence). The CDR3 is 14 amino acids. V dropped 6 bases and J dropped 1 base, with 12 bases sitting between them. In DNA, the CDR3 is TGTGCCAGCAGTCGCGGACGGCCGAACACTGAAGCTTTCTTT. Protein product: CASSRGRPNTEAFF.